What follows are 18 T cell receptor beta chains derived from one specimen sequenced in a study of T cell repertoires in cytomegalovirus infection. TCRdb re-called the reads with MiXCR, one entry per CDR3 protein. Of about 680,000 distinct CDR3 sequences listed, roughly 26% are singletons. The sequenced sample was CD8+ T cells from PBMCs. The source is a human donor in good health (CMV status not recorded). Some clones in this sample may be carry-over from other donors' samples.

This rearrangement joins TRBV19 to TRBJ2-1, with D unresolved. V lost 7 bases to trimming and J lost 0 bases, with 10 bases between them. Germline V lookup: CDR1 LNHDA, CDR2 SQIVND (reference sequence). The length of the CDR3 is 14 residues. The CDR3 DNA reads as TGTGCCAGTAAGGACGCAAGCTCCTACAATGAGCAGTTCTTC. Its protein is CASKDASSYNEQFF.

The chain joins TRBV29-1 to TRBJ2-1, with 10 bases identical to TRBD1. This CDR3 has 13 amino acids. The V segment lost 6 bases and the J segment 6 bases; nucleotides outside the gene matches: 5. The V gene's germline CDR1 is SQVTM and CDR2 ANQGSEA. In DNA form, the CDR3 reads TGCAGCGTCGGGGACAGGGGAGGCAATGAGCAGTTCTTC. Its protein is CSVGDRGGNEQFF.

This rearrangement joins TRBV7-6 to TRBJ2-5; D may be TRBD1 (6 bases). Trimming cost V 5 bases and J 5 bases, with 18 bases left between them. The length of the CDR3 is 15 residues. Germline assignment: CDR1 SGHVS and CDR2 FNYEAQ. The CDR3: CASSRGGPRFETQYF. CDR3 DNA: TGTGCCAGCAGCCGAGGGGGTCCGCGGTTTGAGACCCAGTACTTC.

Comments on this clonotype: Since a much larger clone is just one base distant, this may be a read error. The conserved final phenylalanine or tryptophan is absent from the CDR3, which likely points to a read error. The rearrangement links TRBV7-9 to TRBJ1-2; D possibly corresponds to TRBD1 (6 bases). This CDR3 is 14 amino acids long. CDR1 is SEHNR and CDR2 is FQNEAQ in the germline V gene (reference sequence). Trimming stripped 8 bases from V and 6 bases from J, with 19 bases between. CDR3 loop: CASPPTGLGDGYTL. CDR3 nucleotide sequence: TGTGCCAGCCCACCTACAGGGCTGGGCGATGGCTACACCCTC.

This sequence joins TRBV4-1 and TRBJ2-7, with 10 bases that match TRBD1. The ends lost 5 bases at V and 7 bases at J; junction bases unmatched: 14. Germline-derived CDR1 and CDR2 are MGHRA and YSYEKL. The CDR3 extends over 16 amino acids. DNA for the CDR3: TGCGCCAGCAGCTCAATTGCGGGACAGGGGTTAGGGGAGCAGTACTTC. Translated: CASSSIAGQGLGEQYF.

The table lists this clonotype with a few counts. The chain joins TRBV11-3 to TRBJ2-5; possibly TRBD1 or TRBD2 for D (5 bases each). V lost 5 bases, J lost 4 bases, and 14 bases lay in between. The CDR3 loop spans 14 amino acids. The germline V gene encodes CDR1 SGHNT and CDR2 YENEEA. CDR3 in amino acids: CASSPTGRGETQYF. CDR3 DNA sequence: TGTGCCAGCAGCCCTACGGGGCGCGGAGAGACCCAGTACTTC.

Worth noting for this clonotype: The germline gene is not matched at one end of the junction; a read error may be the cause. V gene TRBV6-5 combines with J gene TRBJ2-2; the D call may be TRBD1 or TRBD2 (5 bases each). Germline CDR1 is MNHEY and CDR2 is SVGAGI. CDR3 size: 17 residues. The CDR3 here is CASSYRHPGPNTGELYF. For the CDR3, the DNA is TGTGCCAGCAGTTACCGCCACCCGGGACCGAACACCGGGGAGCTGTATTTT.

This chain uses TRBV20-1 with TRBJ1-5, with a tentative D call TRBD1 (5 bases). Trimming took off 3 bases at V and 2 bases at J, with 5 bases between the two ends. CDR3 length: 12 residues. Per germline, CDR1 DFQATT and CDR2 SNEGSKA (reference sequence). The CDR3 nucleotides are TGCAGTGCTAGGACAGGCAATCAGCCCCAGCATTTT. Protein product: CSARTGNQPQHF.

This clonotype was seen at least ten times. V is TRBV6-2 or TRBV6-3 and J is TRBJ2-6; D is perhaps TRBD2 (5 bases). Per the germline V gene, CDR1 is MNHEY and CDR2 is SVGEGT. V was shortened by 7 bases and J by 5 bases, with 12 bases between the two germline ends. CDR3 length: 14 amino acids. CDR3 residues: CASNGRARANVLTF. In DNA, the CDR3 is TGTGCCAGCAACGGGCGGGCTAGGGCCAACGTCCTGACTTTC.

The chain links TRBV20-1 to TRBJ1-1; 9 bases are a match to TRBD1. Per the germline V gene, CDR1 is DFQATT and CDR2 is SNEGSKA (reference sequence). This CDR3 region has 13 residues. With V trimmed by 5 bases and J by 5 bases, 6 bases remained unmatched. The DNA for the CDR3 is TGCAGTGCTCCCGACAGGGGGAAGACTGAAGCTTTCTTT. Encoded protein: CSAPDRGKTEAFF.

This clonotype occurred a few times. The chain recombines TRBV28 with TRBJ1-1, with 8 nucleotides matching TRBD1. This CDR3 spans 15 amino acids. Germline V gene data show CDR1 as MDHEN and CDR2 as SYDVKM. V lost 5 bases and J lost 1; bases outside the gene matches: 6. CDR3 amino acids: CASSTTRGQNTEAFF. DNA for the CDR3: TGTGCCAGCAGTACTACCAGGGGGCAGAACACTGAAGCTTTCTTT.

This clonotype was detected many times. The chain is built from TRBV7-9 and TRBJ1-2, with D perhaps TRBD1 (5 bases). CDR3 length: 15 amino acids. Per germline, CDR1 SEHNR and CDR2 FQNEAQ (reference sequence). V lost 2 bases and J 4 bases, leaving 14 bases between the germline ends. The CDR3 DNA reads TGTGCCAGCAGCTTATCCCCCACGGGGGGCTATGGCTACACCTTC. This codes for CASSLSPTGGYGYTF.

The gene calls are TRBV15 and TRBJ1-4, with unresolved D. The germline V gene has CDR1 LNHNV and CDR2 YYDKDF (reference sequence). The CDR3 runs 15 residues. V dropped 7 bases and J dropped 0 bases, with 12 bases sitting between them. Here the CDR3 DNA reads TGTGCCACCAACGAAGGGTCGACAACTAATGAAAAACTGTTTTTT. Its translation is CATNEGSTTNEKLFF. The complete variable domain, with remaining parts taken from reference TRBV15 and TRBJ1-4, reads DAMVIQNPRYQVTQFGKPVTLSCSQTLNHNVMYWYQQKSSQAPKLLFHYYDKDFNNEADTPDNFQSRRPNTSFCFLDIRSPGLGDTAMYLCATNEGSTTNEKLFFGSGTQLSVL.

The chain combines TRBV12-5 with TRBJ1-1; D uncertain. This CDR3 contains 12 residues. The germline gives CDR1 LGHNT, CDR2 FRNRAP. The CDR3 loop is CVTTILNTEAFF. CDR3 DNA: TGTGTCACGACGATCCTGAACACTGAAGCTTTCTTT. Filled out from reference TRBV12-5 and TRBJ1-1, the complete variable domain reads DARVTQTPRHKVTEMGQEVTMRCQPILGHNTVFWYRQTMMQGLELLAYFRNRAPLDDSGMPKDRFSAEMPDATLATLKIQPSEPRDSAVYFCVTTILNTEAFFGQGTRLTVV.

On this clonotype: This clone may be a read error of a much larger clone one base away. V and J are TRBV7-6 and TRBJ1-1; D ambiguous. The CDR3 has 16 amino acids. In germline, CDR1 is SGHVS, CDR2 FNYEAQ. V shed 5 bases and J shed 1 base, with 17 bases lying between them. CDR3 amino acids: CASSPVELRENTEAFF. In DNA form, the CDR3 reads TGTGCCAGCAGCCCGGTAGAACTGCGGGAGAACACTGAAGCTTTCTTT.

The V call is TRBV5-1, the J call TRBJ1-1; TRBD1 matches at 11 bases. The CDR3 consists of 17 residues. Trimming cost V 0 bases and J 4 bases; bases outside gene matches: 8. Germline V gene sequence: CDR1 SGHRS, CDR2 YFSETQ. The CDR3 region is CASSLVGTGGVGTEAFF. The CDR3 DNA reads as TGCGCCAGCAGCTTGGTCGGGACAGGGGGGGTCGGCACTGAAGCTTTCTTT.

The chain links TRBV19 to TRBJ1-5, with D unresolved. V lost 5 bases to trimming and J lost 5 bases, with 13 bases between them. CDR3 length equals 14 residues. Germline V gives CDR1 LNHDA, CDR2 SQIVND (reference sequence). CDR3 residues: CASSGSGPYQPQHF. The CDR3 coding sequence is TGTGCCAGTAGTGGCTCAGGTCCCTATCAGCCCCAGCATTTT.

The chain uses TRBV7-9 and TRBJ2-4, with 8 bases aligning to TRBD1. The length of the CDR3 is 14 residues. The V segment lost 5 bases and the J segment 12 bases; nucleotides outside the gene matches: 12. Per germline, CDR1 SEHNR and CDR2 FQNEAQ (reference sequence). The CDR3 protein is CASSPPPDRATQYF. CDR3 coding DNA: TGTGCCAGCAGCCCGCCCCCGGACAGGGCAACTCAGTACTTC.